The entry that follows covers one T cell receptor beta chain sequence. Antigen specificity is unknown. This entry comes from a study of identical twins. Study-level findings and limits: Invariant T cells like MAIT and iNKT could partly confound the zero-insertion analyses. Beta out-of-frame sequences showed weaker excess sharing between twins. Insertion counts were lower in abundant cord blood beta clonotypes, a trend that memory repertoires did not show.

The V gene lost 3 bases and the J gene lost 0 bases, with 18 bases spanning the gap. CDR3 length: 17 amino acids. Germline V lookup: CDR1 LGHDT, CDR2 YNNKEL (reference sequence). One entry per CDR3 protein, called by TCRdb with MiXCR from the 5' RACE reads. The sample carries about 500,000 distinct CDR3 sequences, more than 13% recorded once. These data are also associated with another study on yellow fever vaccine responses in identical twins.

The sample taken for sequencing was CD4+ T cells sorted from blood. The chain has TRBV3-1 and TRBJ2-7; maybe TRBD1 (5 bases). The TCR comes from a woman aged 18-30 years in good health. As DNA, the CDR3 is TGTGCCAGCAGCCACCAAGGTCAGGGAAGGAGCTCCTACGAGCAGTACTTC. Its protein is CASSHQGQGRSSYEQYF.